This TCR beta chain came from a study of spatial heterogeneity in lung cancer (dated by TCRdb to the late 2010s). Turning to the overall study: Beta-chain transcripts were consistently detected in greater numbers than alpha-chain transcripts, which likely reflects a higher abundance of beta-chain transcripts. In the raw uncorrected reads, each unique combination of TCR and UMI appeared more than ten times on average. Both alpha and beta chains were TCR-sequenced in samples taken at surgery, namely 220 tumor regions, 64 matched nontumor lung samples and over 55 PBMC samples. TCR repertoire features were related to nonsynonymous mutation counts determined by whole-exome sequencing of tumor tissue. In non-small cell lung cancer, the study quantitatively compared TCR alpha and beta repertoires across several tumor regions, matched nontumor lung, and blood. TCR transcript counts in tumor regions correlated strongly with a T cell transcriptional module score from matched bulk RNA-seq. Broader findings and caveats from the paper: Additional single-cell paired TCR alpha and beta sequencing was considered necessary to confirm, at a functional level, the hypothesis that regional TCRs recognize regional mutations. TCR-seq coverage of tumor T cells was estimated at only around 7% for alpha chains and approximately 12% for beta chains. The tumor nonsynonymous mutation count correlated with the number of expanded alpha and beta TCRs within the tumor. Counts of ubiquitous and regional expanded TCRs were found to correlate with counts of ubiquitous and regional nonsynonymous mutations, respectively.

This clonotype was recorded at least ten times. No cognate antigen has been identified for it. Per-nucleotide qualities are absent, and no much larger clonotype sits a single base away. The junction shows trimming of 5 bases on V and 5 bases on J, and the gene matches do not reach 8 bases of it. From its cysteine to its phenylalanine, the CDR3 spans 16 amino acids. Only the CDR3 part of the read is kept: 48 bases, read in frame from the first base. From the germline V gene, CDR1 is MNHNS and CDR2 is SASEGT. What the time point label conveys for this sample: sample taken at primary tumor resection. Donors were some 78 patients with early-stage, untreated non-small cell lung cancer from the lung TRACERx cohort. For TCR sequencing, whole RNA was extracted from tumor and nontumor lung tissue, or from cryopreserved PBMC samples, and no cell sorting was done. Only patients for whom sufficient RNA was available from at least two tumor regions were selected for TCR sequencing. A lung pathologist reviewed the tumor and adjacent nontumor lung specimens before the specimens were selected.

Preparation of the library involved 5' RACE. The sequencer listed for this sample is NextSeq 500. To allow correction of PCR and sequencing errors, the TCR library protocol tagged every TCR cDNA molecule with a unique molecular identifier. The authors' analysis ran thus. TCR identification, UMI-based error correction and CDR3 extraction were all carried out with Decombinator tools. Expanded TCRs were defined as those above a frequency of 2 per 1,000, corresponding to the top 1% of the tumor frequency distribution. Expanded tumor TCRs were classed as regional if statistically deemed absent (corrected P<0.05) from at least one tumor region, otherwise ubiquitous. Rényi diversity was computed with the R vegan package after subsampling each repertoire 100 times to 5,000 TCRs. CDR3 similarity networks were built from amino acid triplet string-kernel similarity, with CDR3s being connected when pairwise similarity was above 0.82. TCRdb took the public reads, trimmed them with fastp at Q25, ran MiXCR for clone calling and kept in-frame beta chains. Duplicate CDR3 protein sequences are folded into a single record with the most common DNA and genes. The V and J calls, along with clone size, are taken from TCRdb and not from the paper's own processing. The table for this sample lists about 23,000 distinct CDR3 sequences; 5% to 7.5% of them were counted only once. The ten largest make up approximately 10% of the sample.

This sequence originates from a male donor with early-stage non-small cell lung cancer. The rearranged chain carries TRBV6-1 and TRBJ2-3; 12 nucleotides in the junction match TRBD2. The source material was lung tumor tissue, sampled at surgery. The sequenced DNA is TGTGCCAGCAGTACTCGGACTAGCGGGGACCTAGATACGCAGTATTTT. It is translated as CASSTRTSGDLDTQYF.